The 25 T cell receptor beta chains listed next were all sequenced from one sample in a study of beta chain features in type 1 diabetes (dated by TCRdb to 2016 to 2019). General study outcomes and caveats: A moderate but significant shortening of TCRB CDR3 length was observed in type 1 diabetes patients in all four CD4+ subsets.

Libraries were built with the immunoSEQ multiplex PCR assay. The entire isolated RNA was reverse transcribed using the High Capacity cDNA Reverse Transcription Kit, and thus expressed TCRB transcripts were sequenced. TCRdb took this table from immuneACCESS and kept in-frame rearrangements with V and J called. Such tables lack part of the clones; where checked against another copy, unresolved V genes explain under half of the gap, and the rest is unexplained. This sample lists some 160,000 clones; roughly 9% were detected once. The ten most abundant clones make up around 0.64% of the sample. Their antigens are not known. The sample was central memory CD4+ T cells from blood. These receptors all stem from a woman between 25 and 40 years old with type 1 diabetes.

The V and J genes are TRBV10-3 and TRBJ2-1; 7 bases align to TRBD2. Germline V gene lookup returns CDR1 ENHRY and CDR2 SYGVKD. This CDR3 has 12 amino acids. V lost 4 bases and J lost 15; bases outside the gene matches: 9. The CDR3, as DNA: TGTGCCATCAGTGCACGGGGGGACCATGGGTTCTTC. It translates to CAISARGDHGFF.

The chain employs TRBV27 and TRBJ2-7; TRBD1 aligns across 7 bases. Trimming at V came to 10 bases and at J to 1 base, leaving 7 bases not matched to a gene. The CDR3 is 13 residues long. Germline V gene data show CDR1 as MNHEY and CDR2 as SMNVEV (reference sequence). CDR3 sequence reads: CATKTGISYEQYF. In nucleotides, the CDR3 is TGTGCCACCAAGACAGGGATTTCCTACGAGCAGTACTTC.

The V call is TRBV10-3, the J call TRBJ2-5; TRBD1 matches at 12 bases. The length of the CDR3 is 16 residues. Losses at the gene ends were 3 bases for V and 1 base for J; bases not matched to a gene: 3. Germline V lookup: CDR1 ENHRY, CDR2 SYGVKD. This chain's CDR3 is CAISDGTGGRQETQYF. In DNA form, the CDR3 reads TGTGCCATCAGTGACGGGACAGGGGGCCGCCAAGAGACCCAGTACTTC.

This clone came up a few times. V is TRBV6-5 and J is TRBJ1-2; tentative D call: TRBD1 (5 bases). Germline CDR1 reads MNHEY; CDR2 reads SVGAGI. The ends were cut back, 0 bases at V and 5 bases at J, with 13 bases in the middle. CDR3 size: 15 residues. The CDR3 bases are TGTGCCAGCAGTTACTCGCTGCCAGGGAGGTATGGCTACACCTTC. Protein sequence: CASSYSLPGRYGYTF.

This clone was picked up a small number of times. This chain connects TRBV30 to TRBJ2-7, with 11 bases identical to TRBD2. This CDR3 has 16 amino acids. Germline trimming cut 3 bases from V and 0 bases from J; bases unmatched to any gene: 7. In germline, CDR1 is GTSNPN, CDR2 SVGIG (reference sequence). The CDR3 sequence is CAWSRLAGPVSYEQYF. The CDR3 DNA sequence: TGTGCCTGGAGCCGACTAGCGGGACCCGTCTCCTACGAGCAGTACTTC.

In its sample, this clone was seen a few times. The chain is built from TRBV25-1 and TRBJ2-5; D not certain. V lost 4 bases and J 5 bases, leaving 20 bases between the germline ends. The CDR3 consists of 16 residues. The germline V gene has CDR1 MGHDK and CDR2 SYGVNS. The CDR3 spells CASSAQLGQTEETQYF. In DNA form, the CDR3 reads TGTGCCAGCAGTGCTCAATTAGGCCAAACGGAGGAGACCCAGTACTTC.

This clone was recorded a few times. CDR3 DNA sequence: TGTGCCTGGAGTGTTGGGGCGGGAAGAATCTACGAGCAGTACTTC. Its translation: CAWSVGAGRIYEQYF. The chain carries TRBV30 and TRBJ2-7; tentatively, D is TRBD2 (6 bases). This CDR3 contains 15 residues. Germline-derived CDR1 and CDR2 are GTSNPN and SVGIG (reference sequence). V was trimmed by 0 bases and J by 3 bases, leaving 15 bases between them.

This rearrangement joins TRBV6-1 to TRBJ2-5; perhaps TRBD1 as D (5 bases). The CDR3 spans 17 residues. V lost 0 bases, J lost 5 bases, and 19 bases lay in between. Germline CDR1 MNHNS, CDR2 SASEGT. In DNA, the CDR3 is TGTGCCAGCAGTGAAGCGATGAAGTCAGGGTACATCGAGACCCAGTACTTC. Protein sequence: CASSEAMKSGYIETQYF.

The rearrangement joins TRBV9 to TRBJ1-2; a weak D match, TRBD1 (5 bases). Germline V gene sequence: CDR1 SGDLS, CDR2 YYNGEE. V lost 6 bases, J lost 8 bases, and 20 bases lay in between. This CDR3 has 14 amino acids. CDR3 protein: CASNQDLRGFGYTF. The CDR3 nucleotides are TGTGCCAGCAACCAGGACCTAAGGGGATTCGGCTACACCTTC.

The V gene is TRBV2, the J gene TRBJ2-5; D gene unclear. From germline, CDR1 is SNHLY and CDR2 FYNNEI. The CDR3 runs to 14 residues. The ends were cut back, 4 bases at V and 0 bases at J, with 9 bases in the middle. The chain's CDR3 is CASSGDGYQETQYF. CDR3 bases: TGTGCCAGCAGTGGCGACGGGTACCAAGAGACCCAGTACTTC.

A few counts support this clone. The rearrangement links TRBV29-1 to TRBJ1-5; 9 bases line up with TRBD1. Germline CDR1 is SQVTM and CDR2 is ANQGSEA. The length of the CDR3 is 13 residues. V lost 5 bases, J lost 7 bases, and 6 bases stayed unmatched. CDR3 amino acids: CSVTGGGGQPQHF. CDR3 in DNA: TGCAGCGTTACAGGGGGCGGAGGACAGCCCCAGCATTTT.

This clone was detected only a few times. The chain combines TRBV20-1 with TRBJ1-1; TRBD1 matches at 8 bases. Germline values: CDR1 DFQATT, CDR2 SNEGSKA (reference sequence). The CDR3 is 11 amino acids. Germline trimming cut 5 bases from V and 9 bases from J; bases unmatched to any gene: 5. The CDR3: CSAGPGGQAFF. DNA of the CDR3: TGCAGTGCTGGGCCAGGGGGCCAAGCTTTCTTT.

DNA for the CDR3: TGTGCCAGCAGGTCACGACAGGGAAATGAGCAGTTCTTC. Translating it yields CASRSRQGNEQFF. This sequence joins TRBV7-2 and TRBJ2-1; TRBD1 aligns across 7 bases. Germline V gene sequence: CDR1 SGHTA, CDR2 FQGNSA. V gave up 6 bases and J gave up 7 bases; unmatched junction bases: 6. The CDR3 is 13 amino acids. Full variable domain (remainder filled in from reference TRBV7-2 and TRBJ2-1): GAGVSQSPSNKVTEKGKDVELRCDPISGHTALYWYRQSLGQGLEFLIYFQGNSAPDKSGLPSDRFSAERTGGSVSTLTIQRTQQEDSAVYLCASRSRQGNEQFFGPGTRLTVL.

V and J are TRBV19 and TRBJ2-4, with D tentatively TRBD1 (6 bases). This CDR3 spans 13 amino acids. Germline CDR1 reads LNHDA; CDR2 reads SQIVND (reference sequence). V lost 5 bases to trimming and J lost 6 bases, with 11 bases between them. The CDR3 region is CASSAQGRNIQYF. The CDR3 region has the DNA TGTGCCAGTAGTGCGCAGGGGAGAAACATTCAGTACTTC.

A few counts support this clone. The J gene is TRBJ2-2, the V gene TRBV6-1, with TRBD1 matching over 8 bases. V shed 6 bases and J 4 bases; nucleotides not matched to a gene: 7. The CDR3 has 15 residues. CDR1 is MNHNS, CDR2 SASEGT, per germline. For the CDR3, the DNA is TGTGCCAGCAGGTCAGGGGGCAGGGGCACCGGGGAGCTGTTTTTT. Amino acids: CASRSGGRGTGELFF.

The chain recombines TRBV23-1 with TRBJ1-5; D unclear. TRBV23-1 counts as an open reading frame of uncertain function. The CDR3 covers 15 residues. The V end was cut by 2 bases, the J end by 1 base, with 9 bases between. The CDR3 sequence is CASSQPNTSNQPQHF. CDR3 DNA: TGCGCCAGCAGTCAACCCAACACAAGCAATCAGCCCCAGCATTTT.

The CDR3 bases are TGTGCCAGCAGCTTATTGCGACTAGCGGGAACCGGGGAGCTGTTTTTT. Its translation is CASSLLRLAGTGELFF. The chain carries TRBV7-2 and TRBJ2-2; 11 bases map to TRBD2. The CDR3 length is 16 residues. Germline V lookup: CDR1 SGHTA, CDR2 FQGNSA. Germline trimming cut 2 bases from V and 5 bases from J; bases unmatched to any gene: 4.

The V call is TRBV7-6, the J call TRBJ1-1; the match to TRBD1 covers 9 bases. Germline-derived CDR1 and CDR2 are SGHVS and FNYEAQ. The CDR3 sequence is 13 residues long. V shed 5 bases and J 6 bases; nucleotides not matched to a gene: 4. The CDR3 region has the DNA TGTGCCAGCAGCGCGGACAGGGGCCCTGAAGCTTTCTTT. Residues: CASSADRGPEAFF. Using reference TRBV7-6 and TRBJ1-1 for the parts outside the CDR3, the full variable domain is GAGVSQSPRYKVTKRGQDVALRCDPISGHVSLYWYRQALGQGPEFLTYFNYEAQQDKSGLPNDRFSAERPEGSISTLTIQRTEQRDSAMYRCASSADRGPEAFFGQGTRLTVV.

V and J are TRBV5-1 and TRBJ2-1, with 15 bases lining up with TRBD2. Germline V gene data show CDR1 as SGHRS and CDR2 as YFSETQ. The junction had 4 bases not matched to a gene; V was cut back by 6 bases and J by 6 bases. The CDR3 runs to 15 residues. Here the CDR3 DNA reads TGCGCCAGCACTCGGACTAGCGGGAGGGCCAATGAGCAGTTCTTC. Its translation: CASTRTSGRANEQFF.

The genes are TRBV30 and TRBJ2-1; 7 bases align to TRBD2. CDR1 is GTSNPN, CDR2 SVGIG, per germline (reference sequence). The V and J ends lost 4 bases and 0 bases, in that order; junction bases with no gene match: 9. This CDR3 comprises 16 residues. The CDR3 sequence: CAWMSTSAYSYNEQFF. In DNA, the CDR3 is TGTGCCTGGATGAGTACTAGCGCCTACTCCTACAATGAGCAGTTCTTC. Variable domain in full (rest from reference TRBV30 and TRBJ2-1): SQTIHQWPATLVQPVGSPLSLECTVEGTSNPNLYWYRQAAGRGLQLLFYSVGIGQISSEVPQNLSASRPQDRQFILSSKKLLLSDSGFYLCAWMSTSAYSYNEQFFGPGTRLTVL.

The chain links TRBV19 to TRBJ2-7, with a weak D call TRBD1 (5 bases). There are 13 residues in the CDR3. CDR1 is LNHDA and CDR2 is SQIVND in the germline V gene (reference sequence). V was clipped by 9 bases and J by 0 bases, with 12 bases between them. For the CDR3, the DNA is TGTGCCAGAACCCAGGGAAGCTCCTACGAGCAGTACTTC. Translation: CARTQGSSYEQYF.

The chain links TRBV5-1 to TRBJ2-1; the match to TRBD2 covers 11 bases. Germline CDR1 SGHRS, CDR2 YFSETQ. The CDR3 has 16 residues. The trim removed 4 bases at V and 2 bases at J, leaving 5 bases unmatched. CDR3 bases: TGCGCCAGCAGCGTCCAACTAGCGGGGGCCTACAATGAGCAGTTCTTC. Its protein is CASSVQLAGAYNEQFF. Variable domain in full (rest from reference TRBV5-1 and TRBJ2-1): KAGVTQTPRYLIKTRGQQVTLSCSPISGHRSVSWYQQTPGQGLQFLFEYFSETQRNKGNFPGRFSGRQFSNSRSEMNVSTLELGDSALYLCASSVQLAGAYNEQFFGPGTRLTVL.

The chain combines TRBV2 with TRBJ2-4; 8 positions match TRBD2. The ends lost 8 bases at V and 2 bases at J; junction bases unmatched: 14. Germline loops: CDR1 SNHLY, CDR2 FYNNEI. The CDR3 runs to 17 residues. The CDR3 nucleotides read TGTGCCAGCGGTGGACTAGTAGCGGGACGTACCAAAAACATTCAGTACTTC. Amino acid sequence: CASGGLVAGRTKNIQYF.

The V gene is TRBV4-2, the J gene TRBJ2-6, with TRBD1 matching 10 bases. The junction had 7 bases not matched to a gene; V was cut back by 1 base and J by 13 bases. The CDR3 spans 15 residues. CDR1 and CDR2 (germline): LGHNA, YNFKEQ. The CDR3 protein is CASSQGDRDRGVLTF. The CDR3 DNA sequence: TGTGCCAGCAGCCAAGGGGACCGGGACAGGGGTGTCCTGACTTTC.

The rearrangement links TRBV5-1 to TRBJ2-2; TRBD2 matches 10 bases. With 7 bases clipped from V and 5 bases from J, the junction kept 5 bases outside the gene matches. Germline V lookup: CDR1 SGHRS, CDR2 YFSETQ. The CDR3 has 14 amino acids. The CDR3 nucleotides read TGCGCCAGCCGTTCAGCGGGAGGGACCGGGGAGCTGTTTTTT. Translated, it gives CASRSAGGTGELFF.